Within the sample, the clone carrying this T cell receptor beta chain is large. One entry per CDR3 protein, called by TCRdb with MiXCR from the PCR reads. Among 13,000 or so distinct CDR3 sequences listed, around 54% were seen once. These data belong to a study of tumor-infiltrating lymphocytes in oesophageal squamous cell carcinoma. Trimming took off 2 bases at V and 5 bases at J, with 12 bases between the two ends. The CDR3 is 14 amino acids. Germline V gives CDR1 WSHSY, CDR2 SAAADI. The receptor was derived from a female donor with esophageal squamous cell carcinoma. V usage is TRBV10-2 and J usage is TRBJ2-5; either TRBD1 or TRBD2 may fit D (5 bases each). Specimen: esophageal tumor tissue. The CDR3 loop reads CASSEIGGVETQYF. CDR3 nucleotides: TGCGCCAGCAGTGAGATTGGGGGAGTGGAGACCCAGTACTTC.